These T cell receptor beta chains were read from a single sample in a study of shared clonotypes between healthy human individuals. Method: immunoSEQ multiplex PCR; TCRdb's copy keeps in-frame clones and lacks some. The top ten hold about 0.39% of the sample, which has 2 million to 3 million clones, approximately 93% seen once. Sequencing was done on a sample of naive CD4+ T cells from PBMCs. The receptors shown here come from a man younger than 35 in good health. Some clones in this sample may be carry-over from other donors' samples. Both conserved end residues are part of each CDR3. The order of the fields is clone size, CDR3 length, D gene, J gene, V gene, CDR3 DNA, CDR3 protein. The D gene is left open where the match is weak. For some rows the clone size is stated as once, few or many, or as a class when expanded; others skip it.

>-|13|-|TRBJ2-7|TRBV5-1
TGCGCCAGCAGCTTGAGGGAGGCCTACGAGCAGTACTTC
CASSLREAYEQYF
>-|12|-|TRBJ1-2|TRBV7-8
TGTGCCAGCAGCACAGATAGGGGAAGCTACACCTTC
CASSTDRGSYTF
>-|13|-|TRBJ1-2|TRBV7-2
TGTGCCAGCAGCTTTGCTGAGGGCTATGGCTACACCTTC
CASSFAEGYGYTF
>-|14|TRBD1|TRBJ2-4|TRBV5-1
TGCGCCAGCAGCTTGGGACAGGGCCCAAACATTCAGTACTTC
CASSLGQGPNIQYF
>-|17|-|TRBJ2-7|TRBV15
TGTGCCACCAGCAGAGTACAGGGCGGTGGTCGAAACTACGAGCAGTACTTC
CATSRVQGGGRNYEQYF
>-|18|TRBD2|TRBJ2-3|TRBV6-1
TGTGCCAGCAGTGAAGGGTTTAGGGGACTAGTTTTGTCAGATACGCAGTATTTT
CASSEGFRGLVLSDTQYF
>-|13|TRBD2|TRBJ2-2|TRBV5-1
TGCGCCAGCAGCCCTAGCGGGAATGGGGAGCTGTTTTTT
CASSPSGNGELFF
>-|14|-|TRBJ2-7|TRBV5-1
TGCGCCAGCAGCTTGGCCGCTGAGACCTACGAGCAGTACTTC
CASSLAAETYEQYF
>-|11|-|TRBJ2-7|TRBV30
TGTGCCTGGAGTGCCCCGTCCGAGCAGTACTTC
CAWSAPSEQYF
>-|16|-|TRBJ2-3|TRBV6-5
TGTGCCAGCAGTTACGGGGCAGGCTTAGCCTCAGATACGCAGTATTTT
CASSYGAGLASDTQYF
>-|12|-|TRBJ1-1|TRBV5-1
TGCGCCAGCAGCTTGCAGGGAATTGAAGCTTTCTTT
CASSLQGIEAFF
>-|14|-|TRBJ1-2|TRBV10-3
TGTGCCATCAGTGAATCAGGGGTAGTAGATGGCTACACCTTC
CAISESGVVDGYTF
>-|15|-|TRBJ1-1|TRBV7-8
TGTGCCAGCAGCTCCTACCCGGGACAGAACACTGAAGCTTTCTTT
CASSSYPGQNTEAFF
>-|15|TRBD1|TRBJ1-1|TRBV5-1
TGCGCCAGCAGCTTGGATTACAGGGGCCCCACTGAAGCTTTCTTT
CASSLDYRGPTEAFF
>-|14|-|TRBJ2-5|TRBV5-1
TGCGCCAGCAGCCCCAGCCCTGGACAAGAGACCCAGTACTTC
CASSPSPGQETQYF
>-|15|-|TRBJ1-1|TRBV7-2
TGTGCCAGCAGCCGGATGGGGCCGGGGAACACTGAAGCTTTCTTT
CASSRMGPGNTEAFF
>-|11|-|TRBJ2-5|TRBV5-1
TGCGCCAGCAAGAACCAAGAGACCCAGTACTTC
CASKNQETQYF
>few|15|-|TRBJ2-7|TRBV27
TGTGCCAGCAGCCCAACAGGCAGGGAGCCCTACGAGCAGTACTTC
CASSPTGREPYEQYF
>-|17|TRBD1|TRBJ1-5|TRBV9
TGTGCCAGCAGCGTAGCGCCCAACAGGGGGAGGCATCAGCCCCAGCATTTT
CASSVAPNRGRHQPQHF
>-|14|TRBD1|TRBJ2-5|TRBV5-8
TGTGCCAGCAGTCGGGACAGGGTGGGAGAGACCCAGTACTTC
CASSRDRVGETQYF
>-|14|-|TRBJ2-1|TRBV5-1
TGCGCCAGCAGCTTGTTAGCAAGTAACAATGAGCAGTTCTTC
CASSLLASNNEQFF
>-|18|TRBD2|TRBJ2-1|TRBV7-9
TGTGCCAGCAGCTCTGGGACTAGCGGGGGATCCCGAAACAATGAGCAGTTCTTC
CASSSGTSGGSRNNEQFF
>-|15|-|TRBJ2-1|TRBV7-2
TGTGCCAGCAGCTTAGGACCTAGCGCCTACAATGAGCAGTTCTTC
CASSLGPSAYNEQFF
>-|17|-|TRBJ2-1|TRBV9
TGTGCCAGCAGCGTAGTCGAGGGCAGGGATTCCTACAATGAGCAGTTCTTC
CASSVVEGRDSYNEQFF
>-|16|-|TRBJ2-3|TRBV6-1
TGTGCCAGCAGTGAAGTAACAGGTATTAGCACAGATACGCAGTATTTT
CASSEVTGISTDTQYF
>-|14|-|TRBJ1-5|TRBV19
TGTGCCAGTCGAGGGGTCGGAGTCAATCAGCCCCAGCATTTT
CASRGVGVNQPQHF
>-|15|-|TRBJ1-2|TRBV18
TGTGCCAGCTCACCAACCCCTGCTGTCGATGGAGGCTACACCTTC
CASSPTPAVDGGYTF
>-|16|-|TRBJ2-1|TRBV9
TGTGCCAGCAGCGTAGTAGGCCAGCGGCCCGACAATGAGCAGTTCTTC
CASSVVGQRPDNEQFF
>-|14|-|TRBJ2-3|TRBV6-5
TGTGCCAGCGGGGGCAGCGACACTAGAGATACGCAGTATTTT
CASGGSDTRDTQYF
>-|15|-|TRBJ1-1|TRBV5-6
TGTGCCAGCAGCCCAGGAACAGGCGCGAACACTGAAGCTTTCTTT
CASSPGTGANTEAFF
>-|13|TRBD2|TRBJ2-7|TRBV28
TGTGCCACCGGGGAGGGCCCTGAGGGCGAGCAGTACTTC
CATGEGPEGEQYF
>-|13|-|TRBJ2-3|TRBV29-1
TGCAGCGTTGAGGAGGGGGCCGCAGATACGCAGTATTTT
CSVEEGAADTQYF
>-|13|-|TRBJ1-3|TRBV11-2
TGTGCCAGCAGCTTGGGGGGTGGAAACACCATATATTTT
CASSLGGGNTIYF
>-|15|TRBD1|TRBJ1-2|TRBV5-1
TGCGCCAGCAGCTCCGGGACAGATACCGCGGGTGGCTACACCTTC
CASSSGTDTAGGYTF
>-|16|-|TRBJ2-7|TRBV11-1
TGTGCCAGCAGCCCCGTAGGCGGCACGAGCTCCTACGAGCAGTACTTC
CASSPVGGTSSYEQYF
>-|14|TRBD1|TRBJ1-1|TRBV18
TGTGCCAGCGCCTACAGGGGAAGGAACACTGAAGCTTTCTTT
CASAYRGRNTEAFF
>once|18|TRBD1|TRBJ1-4|TRBV9
TGTGCCAGCAGCCCAGGAGCTGGGACAGGAGCCGGTAATGAAAAACTGTTTTTT
CASSPGAGTGAGNEKLFF
>-|15|TRBD2|TRBJ2-7|TRBV9
TGTGCCAGCAGCGTAGGGGTTAGCGGGAGTAGCGAGCAGTACTTC
CASSVGVSGSSEQYF
>-|15|-|TRBJ1-3|TRBV19
TGTGCCAGTAGTCGGGCGGCACTCTCTGGAAACACCATATATTTT
CASSRAALSGNTIYF
>-|17|TRBD2|TRBJ2-3|TRBV4-1
TGCGCCAGCAGCCACGGACTAGCGGGAGGGGGCACAGATACGCAGTATTTT
CASSHGLAGGGTDTQYF
>-|13|-|TRBJ1-5|TRBV28
TGTGCCAGCTTTTCGGAAGGGGATCAGCCCCAGCATTTT
CASFSEGDQPQHF
>once|11|-|TRBJ2-1|TRBV28
TGTGCCAGCAGTTTATTCGGTGAGCAGTTCTTC
CASSLFGEQFF
>once|15|-|TRBJ2-3|TRBV5-1
TGCGCCAGCAGCTTTATCGCGGGGCTCACAGATACGCAGTATTTT
CASSFIAGLTDTQYF
>-|16|TRBD2|TRBJ2-5|TRBV5-1
TGCGCCAGCAGCGGCCGGCCAGCGGGAGACCAAGAGACCCAGTACTTC
CASSGRPAGDQETQYF
>-|16|TRBD2|TRBJ2-7|TRBV30
TGTGCCTGGAGCCGAACCAGAGCGGGGGGCAAGTACGAGCAGTACTTC
CAWSRTRAGGKYEQYF
>-|14|-|TRBJ1-1|TRBV6-1
TGTGCCAGCAGTGAAGCGATGGCAGGCGCTGAAGCTTTCTTT
CASSEAMAGAEAFF
>-|16|-|TRBJ2-4|TRBV10-3
TGTGCCATCAGTGAGTCCGCTGAAAAAGCCAAAAACATTCAGTACTTC
CAISESAEKAKNIQYF
>-|14|-|TRBJ2-1|TRBV6-1
TGTGCCAGCAGTGATAAGGGGCAGGGTAATGAGCAGTTCTTC
CASSDKGQGNEQFF
>-|14|TRBD1|TRBJ1-2|TRBV2
TGTGCCAGCCTCCGGGACAGTGGGAACTATGGCTACACCTTC
CASLRDSGNYGYTF